Here is one T cell receptor (beta chain) with its context. Its antigen is undetermined. Relapse after autologous stem cell transplantation occurred in every patient, and brentuximab vedotin exposure varied. The sample originates from a study of PD-1 blockade in classical Hodgkin lymphoma. Study-wide results and limits: At baseline, newly diagnosed patients reportedly showed less TCR diversity than healthy donors.

Unmatched junction bases numbered 8, after V lost 3 bases and J lost 9 bases. Germline-derived CDR1 and CDR2 are LNHDA and SQIVND (reference sequence). The CDR3 totals 14 residues. Here immunoSEQ multiplex PCR was the method, and the copy in TCRdb shows in-frame clones only, minus some. There are about 21,000 clones in the sample; about two thirds occur only once, and 4.5% to 7.5% lies in the top ten. This receptor was identified in a human donor with classical Hodgkin lymphoma. The rearrangement joins TRBV19 to TRBJ1-5, with 7 bases matching TRBD1. The sample was peripheral blood mononuclear cells (PBMCs), taken at baseline. CDR3 nucleotide sequence: TGTGCCAGTAGTATTTACTCAGGGGGGAGGCCCCAGCATTTT. This translates into CASSIYSGGRPQHF.